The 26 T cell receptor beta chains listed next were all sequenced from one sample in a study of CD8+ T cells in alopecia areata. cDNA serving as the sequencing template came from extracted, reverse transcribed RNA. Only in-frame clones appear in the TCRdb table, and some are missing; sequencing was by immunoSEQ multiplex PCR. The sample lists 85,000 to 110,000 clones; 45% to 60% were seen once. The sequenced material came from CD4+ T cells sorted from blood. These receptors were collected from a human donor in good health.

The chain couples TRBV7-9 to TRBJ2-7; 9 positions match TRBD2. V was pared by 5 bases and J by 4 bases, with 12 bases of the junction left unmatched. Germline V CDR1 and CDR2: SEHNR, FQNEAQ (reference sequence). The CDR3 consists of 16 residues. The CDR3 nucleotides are TGTGCCAGCAGCCCCATGGGCGGGGGGGCATTGTACGAGCAGTACTTC. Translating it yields CASSPMGGGALYEQYF. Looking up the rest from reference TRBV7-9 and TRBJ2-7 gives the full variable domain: DTGVSQNPRHKITKRGQNVTFRCDPISEHNRLYWYRQTLGQGPEFLTYFQNEAQLEKSRLLSDRFSAERPKGSFSTLEIQRTEQGDSAMYLCASSPMGGGALYEQYFGPGTRLTVT.

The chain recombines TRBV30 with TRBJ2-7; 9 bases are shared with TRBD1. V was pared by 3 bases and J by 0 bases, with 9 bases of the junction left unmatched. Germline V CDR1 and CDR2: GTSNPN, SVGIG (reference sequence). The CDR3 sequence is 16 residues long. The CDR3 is CAWSDEGTGSSYEQYF. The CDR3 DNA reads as TGTGCCTGGAGCGATGAAGGGACAGGGAGCTCCTACGAGCAGTACTTC.

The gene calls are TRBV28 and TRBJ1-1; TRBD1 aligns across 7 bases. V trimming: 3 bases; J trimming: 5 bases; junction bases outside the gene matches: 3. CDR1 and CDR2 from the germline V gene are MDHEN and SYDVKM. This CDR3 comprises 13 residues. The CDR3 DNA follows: TGTGCCAGCAGTTTCCAGGGGGGGACTGAAGCTTTCTTT. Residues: CASSFQGGTEAFF.

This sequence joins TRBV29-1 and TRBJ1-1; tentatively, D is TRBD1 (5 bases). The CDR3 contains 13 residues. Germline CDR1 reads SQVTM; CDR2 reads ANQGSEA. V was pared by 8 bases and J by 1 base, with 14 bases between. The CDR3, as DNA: TGCAGCACCCGACAGACTCCGAACACTGAAGCTTTCTTT. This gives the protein CSTRQTPNTEAFF. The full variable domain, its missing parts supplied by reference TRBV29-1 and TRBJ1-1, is SAVISQKPSRDICQRGTSLTIQCQVDSQVTMMFWYRQQPGQSLTLIATANQGSEATYESGFVIDKFPISRPNLTFSTLTVSNMSPEDSSIYLCSTRQTPNTEAFFGQGTRLTVV.

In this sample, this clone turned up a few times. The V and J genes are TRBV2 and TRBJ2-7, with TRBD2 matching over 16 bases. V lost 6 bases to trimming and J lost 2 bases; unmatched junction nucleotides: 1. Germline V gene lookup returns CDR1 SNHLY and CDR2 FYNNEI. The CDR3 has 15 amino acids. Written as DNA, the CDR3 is TGTGCCAGCAGGGGACTAGCGGGGGGGCCCTACGAGCAGTACTTC. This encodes CASRGLAGGPYEQYF.

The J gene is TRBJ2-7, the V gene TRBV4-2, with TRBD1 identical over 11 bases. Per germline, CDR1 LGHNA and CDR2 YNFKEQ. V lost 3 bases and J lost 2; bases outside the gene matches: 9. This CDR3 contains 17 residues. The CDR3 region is CASSHREGTGGPYEQYF. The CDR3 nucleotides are TGTGCCAGCAGCCACCGAGAGGGGACAGGGGGTCCCTACGAGCAGTACTTC.

CDR3 DNA: TGTGCCAGCAGCTCGGCAGGAGATACGCAGTATTTT. The encoded protein is CASSSAGDTQYF. The chain recombines TRBV7-2 with TRBJ2-3; D uncertain. Trimming removed 4 bases from V and 5 bases from J, with 7 bases in between. CDR1 is SGHTA, CDR2 FQGNSA, per germline. The CDR3 consists of 12 residues.

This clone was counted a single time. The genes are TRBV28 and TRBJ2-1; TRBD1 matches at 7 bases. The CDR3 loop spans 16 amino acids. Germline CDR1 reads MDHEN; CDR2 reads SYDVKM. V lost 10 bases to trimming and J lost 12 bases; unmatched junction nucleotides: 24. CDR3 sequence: CATTYLRGGADKGQFF. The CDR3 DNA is TGTGCCACTACCTACTTGCGAGGGGGCGCTGATAAGGGGCAGTTCTTC.

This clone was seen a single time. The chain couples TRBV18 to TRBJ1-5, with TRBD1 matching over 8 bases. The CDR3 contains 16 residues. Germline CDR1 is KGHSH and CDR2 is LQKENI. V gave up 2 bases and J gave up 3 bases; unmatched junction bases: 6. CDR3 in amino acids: CASSPGQGANNQPQHF. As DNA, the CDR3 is TGTGCCAGCTCACCAGGGCAGGGGGCGAACAATCAGCCCCAGCATTTT.

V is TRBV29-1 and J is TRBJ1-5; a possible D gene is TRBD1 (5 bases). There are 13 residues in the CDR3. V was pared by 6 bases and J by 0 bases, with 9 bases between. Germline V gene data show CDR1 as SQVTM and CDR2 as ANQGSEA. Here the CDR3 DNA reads TGCAGCGTCCAGAGGGGTAGCAATCAGCCCCAGCATTTT. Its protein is CSVQRGSNQPQHF.

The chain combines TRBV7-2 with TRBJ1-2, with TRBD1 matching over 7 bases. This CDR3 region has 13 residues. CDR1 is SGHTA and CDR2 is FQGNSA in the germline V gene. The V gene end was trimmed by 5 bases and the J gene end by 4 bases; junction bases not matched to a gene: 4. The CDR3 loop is CASSQGQSYGYTF. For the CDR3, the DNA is TGTGCCAGCAGCCAGGGACAGTCCTATGGCTACACCTTC.

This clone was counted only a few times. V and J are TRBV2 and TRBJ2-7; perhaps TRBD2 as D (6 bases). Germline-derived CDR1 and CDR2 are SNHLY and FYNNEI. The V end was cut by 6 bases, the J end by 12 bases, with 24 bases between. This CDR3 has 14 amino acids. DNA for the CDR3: TGTGCCAGCAGCTCGGGGACTCGTTCCGGTCGTGTGTACTTC. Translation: CASSSGTRSGRVYF.

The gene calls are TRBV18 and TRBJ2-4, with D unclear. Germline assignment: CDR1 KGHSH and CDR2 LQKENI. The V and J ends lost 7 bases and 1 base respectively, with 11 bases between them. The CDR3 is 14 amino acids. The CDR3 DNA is TGTGCCAGCTGCCTAGGGTCGGCCAAAAACATTCAGTACTTC. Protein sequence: CASCLGSAKNIQYF.

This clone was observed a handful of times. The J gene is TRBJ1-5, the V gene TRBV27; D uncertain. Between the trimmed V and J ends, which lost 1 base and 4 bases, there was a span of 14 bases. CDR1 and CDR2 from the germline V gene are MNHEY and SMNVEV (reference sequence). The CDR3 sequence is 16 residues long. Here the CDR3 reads CASSLWSAGGNQPQHF. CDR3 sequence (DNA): TGTGCCAGCAGTTTATGGTCAGCTGGTGGAAATCAGCCCCAGCATTTT.

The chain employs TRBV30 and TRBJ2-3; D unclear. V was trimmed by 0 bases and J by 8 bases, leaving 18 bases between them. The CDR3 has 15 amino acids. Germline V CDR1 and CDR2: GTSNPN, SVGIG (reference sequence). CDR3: CAWSVVPGLPGTQYF. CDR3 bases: TGTGCCTGGAGTGTAGTTCCTGGCCTCCCCGGTACGCAGTATTTT.

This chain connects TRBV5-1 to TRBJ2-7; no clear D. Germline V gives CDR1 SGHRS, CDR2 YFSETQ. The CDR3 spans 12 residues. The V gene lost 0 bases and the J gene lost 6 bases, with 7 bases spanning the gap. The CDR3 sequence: CASSLDYGEQYF. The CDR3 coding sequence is TGCGCCAGCAGCTTGGATTACGGCGAGCAGTACTTC. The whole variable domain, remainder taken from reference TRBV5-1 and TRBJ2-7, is KAGVTQTPRYLIKTRGQQVTLSCSPISGHRSVSWYQQTPGQGLQFLFEYFSETQRNKGNFPGRFSGRQFSNSRSEMNVSTLELGDSALYLCASSLDYGEQYFGPGTRLTVT.

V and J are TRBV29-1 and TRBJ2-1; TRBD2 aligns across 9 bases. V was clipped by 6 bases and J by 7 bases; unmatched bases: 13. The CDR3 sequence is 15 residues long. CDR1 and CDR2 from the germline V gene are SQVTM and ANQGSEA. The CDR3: CSVGGVTSGGNEQFF. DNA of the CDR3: TGCAGCGTCGGCGGGGTGACTAGCGGAGGTAATGAGCAGTTCTTC.

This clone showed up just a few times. Here the CDR3 DNA reads TGTGCCAGCAGTGATAGTGGTGGCGGCTACAATGAGCAGTTCTTC. It encodes CASSDSGGGYNEQFF. V and J are TRBV2 and TRBJ2-1; the D is unclear. This CDR3 is 15 amino acids long. CDR1 and CDR2 from the germline V gene are SNHLY and FYNNEI. V lost 3 bases to trimming and J lost 3 bases, with 12 bases between them. Complete variable domain (other parts from reference TRBV2 and TRBJ2-1): EPEVTQTPSHQVTQMGQEVILRCVPISNHLYFYWYRQILGQKVEFLVSFYNNEISEKSEIFDDQFSVERPDGSNFTLKIRSTKLEDSAMYFCASSDSGGGYNEQFFGPGTRLTVL.

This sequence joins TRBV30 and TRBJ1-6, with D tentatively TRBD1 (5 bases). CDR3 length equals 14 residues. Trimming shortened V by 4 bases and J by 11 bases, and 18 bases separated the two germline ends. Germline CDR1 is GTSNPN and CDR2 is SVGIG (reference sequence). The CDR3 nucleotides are TGTGCCTGGAAAGGGACGGCGGTAAGGGCACCCCTCCACTTT. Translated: CAWKGTAVRAPLHF.

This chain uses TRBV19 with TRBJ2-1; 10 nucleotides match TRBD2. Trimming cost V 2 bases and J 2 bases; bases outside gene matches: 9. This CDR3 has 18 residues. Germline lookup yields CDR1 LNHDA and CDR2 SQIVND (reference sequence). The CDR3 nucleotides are TGTGCCAGTAGTATATTGGGTCGAGCGGGAGGGGCCTACAATGAGCAGTTCTTC. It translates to CASSILGRAGGAYNEQFF.

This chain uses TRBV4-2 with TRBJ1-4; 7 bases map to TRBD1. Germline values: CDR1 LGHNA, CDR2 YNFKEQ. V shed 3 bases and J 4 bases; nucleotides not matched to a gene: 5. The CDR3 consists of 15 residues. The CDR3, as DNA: TGTGCCAGCAGCCAGTTGACAGGGAATAATGAAAAACTGTTTTTT. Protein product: CASSQLTGNNEKLFF.

CDR3 bases: TGTGCCAGCAGGGGGGAGACCCAGTACTTC. This gives the protein CASRGETQYF. V gene TRBV6-6 combines with J gene TRBJ2-5, with no clear D. Germline V gives CDR1 MNHNY, CDR2 SVGAGI (reference sequence). The CDR3 has 10 amino acids. Trimming pared 6 bases from V and 5 bases from J, leaving 4 bases between.

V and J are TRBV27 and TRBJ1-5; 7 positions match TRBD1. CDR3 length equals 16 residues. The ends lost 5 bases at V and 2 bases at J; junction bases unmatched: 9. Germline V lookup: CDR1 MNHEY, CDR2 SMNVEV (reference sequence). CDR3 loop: CASSPRDSRGNQPQHF. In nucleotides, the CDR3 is TGTGCCAGCAGTCCTCGGGACAGTCGGGGCAATCAGCCCCAGCATTTT.

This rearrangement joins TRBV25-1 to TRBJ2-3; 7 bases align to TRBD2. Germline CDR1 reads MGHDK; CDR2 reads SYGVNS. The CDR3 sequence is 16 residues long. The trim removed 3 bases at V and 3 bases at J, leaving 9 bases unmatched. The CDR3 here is CASSESAGVQTDTQYF. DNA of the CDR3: TGTGCCAGCAGTGAGTCTGCGGGGGTTCAGACAGATACGCAGTATTTT.

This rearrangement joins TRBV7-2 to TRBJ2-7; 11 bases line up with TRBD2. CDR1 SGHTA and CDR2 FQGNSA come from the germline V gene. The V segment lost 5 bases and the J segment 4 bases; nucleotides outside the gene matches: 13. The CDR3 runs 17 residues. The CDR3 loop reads CASSEASGGTRFYEQYF. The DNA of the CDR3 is TGTGCCAGCAGCGAGGCTAGCGGGGGGACTAGATTTTACGAGCAGTACTTC.

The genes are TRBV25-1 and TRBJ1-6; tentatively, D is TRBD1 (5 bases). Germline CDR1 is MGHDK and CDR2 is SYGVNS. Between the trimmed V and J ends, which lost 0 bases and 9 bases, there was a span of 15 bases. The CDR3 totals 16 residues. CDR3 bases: TGTGCCAGCAGTGAATATGCCTCGGGGGTGTCTTCACCCCTCCACTTT. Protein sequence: CASSEYASGVSSPLHF.